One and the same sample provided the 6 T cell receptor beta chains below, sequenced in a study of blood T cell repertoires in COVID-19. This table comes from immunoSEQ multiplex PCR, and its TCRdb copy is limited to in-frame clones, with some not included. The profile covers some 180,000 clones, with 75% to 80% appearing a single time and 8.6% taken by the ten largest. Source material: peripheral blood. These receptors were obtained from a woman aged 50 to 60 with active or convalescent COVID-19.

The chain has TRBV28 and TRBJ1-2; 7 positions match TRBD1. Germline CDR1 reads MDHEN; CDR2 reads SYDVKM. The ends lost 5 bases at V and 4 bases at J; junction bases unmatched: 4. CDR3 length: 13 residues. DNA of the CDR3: TGTGCCAGCAGTCCGACAGGGTTCTATGGCTACACCTTC. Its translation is CASSPTGFYGYTF.

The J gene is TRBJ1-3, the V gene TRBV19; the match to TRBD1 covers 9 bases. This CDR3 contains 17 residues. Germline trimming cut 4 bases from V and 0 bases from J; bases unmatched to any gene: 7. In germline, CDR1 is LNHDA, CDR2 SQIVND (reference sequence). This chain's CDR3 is CASSKRQGVYSGNTIYF. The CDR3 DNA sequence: TGTGCCAGTAGTAAGAGACAGGGGGTCTACTCTGGAAACACCATATATTTT.

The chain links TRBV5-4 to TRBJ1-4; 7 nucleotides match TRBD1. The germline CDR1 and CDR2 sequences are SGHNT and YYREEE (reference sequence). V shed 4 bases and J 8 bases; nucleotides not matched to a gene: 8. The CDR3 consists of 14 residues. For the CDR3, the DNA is TGTGCCAGCAGCCCAGACAGGGCAGGGGAAAAACTGTTTTTT. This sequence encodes CASSPDRAGEKLFF.

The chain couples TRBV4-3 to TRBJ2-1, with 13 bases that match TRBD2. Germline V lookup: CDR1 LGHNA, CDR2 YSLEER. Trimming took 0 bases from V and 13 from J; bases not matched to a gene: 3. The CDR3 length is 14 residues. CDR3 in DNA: TGCGCCAGCAGCCAAGACCGGACTAGCGGGGGTCAGTTCTTC. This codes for CASSQDRTSGGQFF.

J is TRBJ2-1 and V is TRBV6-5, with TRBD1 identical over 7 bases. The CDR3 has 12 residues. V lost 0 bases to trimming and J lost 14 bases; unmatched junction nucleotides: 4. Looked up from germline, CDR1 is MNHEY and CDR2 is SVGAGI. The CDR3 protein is CASSYSRGSEFF. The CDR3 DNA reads TGTGCCAGCAGTTACTCCAGGGGGAGTGAGTTCTTC.

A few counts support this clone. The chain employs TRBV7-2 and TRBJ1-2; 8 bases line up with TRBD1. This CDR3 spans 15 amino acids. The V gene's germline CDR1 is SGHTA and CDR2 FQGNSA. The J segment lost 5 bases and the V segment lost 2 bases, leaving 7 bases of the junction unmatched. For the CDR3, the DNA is TGTGCCAGCAGCTTACATCAGGGGGCGAGATATGGCTACACCTTC. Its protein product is CASSLHQGARYGYTF. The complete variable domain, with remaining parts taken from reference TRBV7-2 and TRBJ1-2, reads GAGVSQSPSNKVTEKGKDVELRCDPISGHTALYWYRQSLGQGLEFLIYFQGNSAPDKSGLPSDRFSAERTGGSVSTLTIQRTQQEDSAVYLCASSLHQGARYGYTFGSGTRLTVV.